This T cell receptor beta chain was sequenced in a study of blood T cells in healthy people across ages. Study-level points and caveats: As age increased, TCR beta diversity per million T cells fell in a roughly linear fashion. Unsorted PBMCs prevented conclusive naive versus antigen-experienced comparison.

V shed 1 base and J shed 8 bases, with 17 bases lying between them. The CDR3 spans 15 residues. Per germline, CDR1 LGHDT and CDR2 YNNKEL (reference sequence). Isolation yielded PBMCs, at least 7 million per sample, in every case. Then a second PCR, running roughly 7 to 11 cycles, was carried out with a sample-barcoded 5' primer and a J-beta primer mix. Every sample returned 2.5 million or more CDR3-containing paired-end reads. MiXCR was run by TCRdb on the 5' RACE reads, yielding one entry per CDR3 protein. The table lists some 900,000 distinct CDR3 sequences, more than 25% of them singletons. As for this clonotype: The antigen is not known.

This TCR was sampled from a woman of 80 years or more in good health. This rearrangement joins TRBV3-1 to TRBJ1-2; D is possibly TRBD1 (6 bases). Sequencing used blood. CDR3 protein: CASSQGILGAQGYTF. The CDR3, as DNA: TGTGCCAGCAGCCAAGGGATTTTGGGGGCGCAGGGCTACACCTTC.